What follows are 9 T cell receptor beta chains derived from one specimen sequenced in a study of CD8 T cells in ankylosing spondylitis. Via MiXCR, TCRdb re-called the 5' RACE reads, giving one row per CDR3 protein. Among over 200,000 distinct CDR3 sequences listed, over 9.5% were seen once. Sequencing was performed on blood, either unsorted or a sorted T cell fraction (not recorded which). The receptors shown here come from a male donor with ankylosing spondylitis or in good health (not recorded which).

This clonotype was found many times. This rearrangement joins TRBV9 to TRBJ2-1, with 10 bases identical to TRBD2. Germline assignment: CDR1 SGDLS and CDR2 YYNGEE. The CDR3 runs 19 residues. The trim removed 0 bases at V and 0 bases at J, leaving 9 bases unmatched. This CDR3 is CASSVANSGGIRSYNEQFF. The CDR3 nucleotides read TGTGCCAGCAGCGTAGCTAATAGCGGGGGGATCCGCTCCTACAATGAGCAGTTCTTC.

Many counts were recorded for this clonotype. The chain joins TRBV12-3 or TRBV12-4 to TRBJ2-7, with D tentatively TRBD2 (6 bases). The CDR3 sequence is 13 residues long. Trimming stripped 3 bases from V and 2 bases from J, with 8 bases between. The chain's CDR3 is CASSLASAYEQYF. CDR3 sequence (DNA): TGTGCCAGCAGTTTGGCTAGCGCCTACGAGCAGTACTTC.

V usage is TRBV27 and J usage is TRBJ2-3, with D possibly TRBD1 on 6 matching bases. The CDR3 is 14 residues long. V was shortened by 2 bases and J by 4 bases, with 10 bases between the two germline ends. Per germline, CDR1 MNHEY and CDR2 SMNVEV (reference sequence). The CDR3 here is CASSLQGNADTQYF. In nucleotides, the CDR3 is TGTGCCAGCAGTTTACAGGGGAATGCAGATACGCAGTATTTT.

With regard to this clonotype: A much larger clone differs by one base, so this may be a read error. V and J are TRBV5-1 and TRBJ2-7; tentatively, D is TRBD1 (5 bases). The CDR3 has 13 residues. Germline CDR1 is SGHRS and CDR2 is YFSETQ. With 2 bases removed from V and 4 bases from J, the gap between germline ends came to 10 bases. The CDR3 nucleotides read TGCGCCAGCAGCTTTGCAGGGCTGTACGAGCAGTACTTC. The encoded protein is CASSFAGLYEQYF. Full variable domain (outside the CDR3, taken from reference TRBV5-1 and TRBJ2-7): KAGVTQTPRYLIKTRGQQVTLSCSPISGHRSVSWYQQTPGQGLQFLFEYFSETQRNKGNFPGRFSGRQFSNSRSEMNVSTLELGDSALYLCASSFAGLYEQYFGPGTRLTVT.

Turning to this clonotype: This clone may be a read error of a much larger clone one base away. The chain is built from TRBV12-3 or TRBV12-4 and TRBJ1-1, with D unresolved. CDR3 length: 13 residues. As DNA, the CDR3 is TGTGCCCGCAGTTACACGCTGAACACTGAAGCTTTCTTT. Translating it yields CARSYTLNTEAFF.

This clonotype was picked up many times. J is TRBJ1-1 and V is TRBV6-1; 7 bases are a match to TRBD1. The CDR3 is 15 amino acids. From germline, CDR1 is MNHNS and CDR2 SASEGT. The V gene end was trimmed by 3 bases and the J gene end by 0 bases; junction bases not matched to a gene: 4. The CDR3 region is CASSDGTAMNTEAFF. For the CDR3, the DNA is TGTGCCAGCAGTGATGGGACAGCAATGAACACTGAAGCTTTCTTT.

This clonotype was observed a handful of times. This chain links TRBV7-9 with TRBJ1-1; D is unclear. Trimming removed 1 base at V and 4 bases at J, with 10 bases between. The CDR3 contains 14 residues. Germline V gene lookup returns CDR1 SEHNR and CDR2 FQNEAQ (reference sequence). The CDR3 loop is CASSLVQAITEAFF. For the CDR3, the DNA is TGTGCCAGCAGCTTAGTGCAGGCTATCACTGAAGCTTTCTTT.

This clonotype was observed at least ten times. The chain joins TRBV9 to TRBJ1-2, with D possibly being TRBD1 (5 bases). V lost 4 bases and J lost 3, with 16 bases in between. Germline loops: CDR1 SGDLS, CDR2 YYNGEE. The CDR3 loop spans 15 amino acids. The CDR3 sequence: CASSPRDRLDYGYTF. The CDR3, as DNA: TGTGCCAGCAGCCCCAGGGACCGTCTAGACTATGGCTACACCTTC. Full variable domain (missing parts from reference TRBV9 and TRBJ1-2): DSGVTQTPKHLITATGQRVTLRCSPRSGDLSVYWYQQSLDQGLQFLIQYYNGEERAKGNILERFSAQQFPDLHSELNLSSLELGDSALYFCASSPRDRLDYGYTFGSGTRLTVV.

This clonotype came up once. V and J are TRBV3-1 and TRBJ2-3, with TRBD2 matching 9 bases. With 2 bases clipped from V and 4 bases from J, the junction kept 4 bases outside the gene matches. CDR3 size: 15 residues. Per germline, CDR1 LGHDT and CDR2 YNNKEL (reference sequence). The CDR3 loop reads CASSQSRGGADTQYF. The CDR3 DNA follows: TGTGCCAGCAGCCAATCGCGGGGGGGCGCAGATACGCAGTATTTT.